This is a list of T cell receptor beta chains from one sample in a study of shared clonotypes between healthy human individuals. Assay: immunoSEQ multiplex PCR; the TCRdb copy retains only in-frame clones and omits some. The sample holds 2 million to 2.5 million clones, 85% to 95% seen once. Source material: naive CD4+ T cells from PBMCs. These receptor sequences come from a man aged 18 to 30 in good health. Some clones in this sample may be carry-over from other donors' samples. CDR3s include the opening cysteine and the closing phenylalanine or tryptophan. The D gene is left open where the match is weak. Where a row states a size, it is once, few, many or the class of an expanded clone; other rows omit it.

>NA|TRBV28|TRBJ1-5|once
TGTGCCAGCAGCAAAGACAGGAATCAGCCCCAGCATTTT
CASSKDRNQPQHF
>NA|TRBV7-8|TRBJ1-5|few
TGTGCCAGCAGCTTAGGGGCAGACAATCAGCCCCAGCATTTT
CASSLGADNQPQHF
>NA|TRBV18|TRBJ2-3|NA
TGTGCCAGCACTTCTGGGAGCACAGATACGCAGTATTTT
CASTSGSTDTQYF
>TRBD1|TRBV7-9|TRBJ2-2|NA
TGTGCCAGCAGCTTTCGGCAGGGGGCAACCGGGGAGCTGTTTTTT
CASSFRQGATGELFF
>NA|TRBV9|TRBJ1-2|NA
TGTGCCAGCAGCGTAGGCTCAGGAACAGGCTATGGCTACACCTTC
CASSVGSGTGYGYTF
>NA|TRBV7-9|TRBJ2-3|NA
TGTGCCAGCAGCTTAGAAGGGCCCAGCACAGATACGCAGTATTTT
CASSLEGPSTDTQYF
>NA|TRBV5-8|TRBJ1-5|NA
TGTGCCAGCAGCCCGGGAGTCTATAGCAATCAGCCCCAGCATTTT
CASSPGVYSNQPQHF
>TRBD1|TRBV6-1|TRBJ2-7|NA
TGTGCCAGCAGGGGGACAGGGTTCGAGCAGTACTTC
CASRGTGFEQYF
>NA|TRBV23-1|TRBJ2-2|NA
TGCGCCAGCAGCTCGGGACCCACGATGGGCACCGGGGAGCTGTTTTTT
CASSSGPTMGTGELFF
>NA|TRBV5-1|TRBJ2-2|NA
TGCGCCAGCAGCTTGGCGCCCCCGGCGGGGAACACCGGGGAGCTGTTTTTT
CASSLAPPAGNTGELFF
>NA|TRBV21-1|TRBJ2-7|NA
TGTGCCAGCAGCAAACCTCGGGGCATACCGGGGGTCGAGCAGTACTTC
CASSKPRGIPGVEQYF
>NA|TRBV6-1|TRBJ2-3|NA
TGTGCCAGCAGTGATCTGGCCCGAGTGACAGATACGCAGTATTTT
CASSDLARVTDTQYF
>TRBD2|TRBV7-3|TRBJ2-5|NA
TGTGCCAGCAGCTTAAGACCCAAGGGACTAGCGGAGGAGACCCAGTACTTC
CASSLRPKGLAEETQYF
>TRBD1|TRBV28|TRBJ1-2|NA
TGTGCCAGCAGCCAGGGGGCAGGGTTCCTCGACTATGGCTACACCTTC
CASSQGAGFLDYGYTF
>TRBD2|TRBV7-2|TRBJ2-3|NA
TGTGCCAGCAGCCAGTTAGCGGGAGGCACAGATACGCAGTATTTT
CASSQLAGGTDTQYF
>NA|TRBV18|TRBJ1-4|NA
TGTGCCAGCTCATCTCAGGGCTTTAATGAAAAACTGTTTTTT
CASSSQGFNEKLFF
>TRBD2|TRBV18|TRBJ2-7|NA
TGTGCCAGCACCCCGACTAGCGGGAGGGCCTACGAGCAGTACTTC
CASTPTSGRAYEQYF
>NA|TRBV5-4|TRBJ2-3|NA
TGTGCCAGCAGCTTGGCGGGGACTGCCCGAATGACAGATACGCAGTATTTT
CASSLAGTARMTDTQYF
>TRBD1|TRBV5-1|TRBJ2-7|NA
TGCGCCAGCAGCTTCAACAGGGGGCCCTACGAGCAGTACTTC
CASSFNRGPYEQYF
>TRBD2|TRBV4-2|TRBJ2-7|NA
TGTGCCAGCAGCCAAGAACCGACTAGCGGGATTCCCTACGAGCAGTACTTC
CASSQEPTSGIPYEQYF
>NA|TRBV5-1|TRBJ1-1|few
TGCGCCAGCAGCCGAAGTGGTGATGAAGCTTTCTTT
CASSRSGDEAFF
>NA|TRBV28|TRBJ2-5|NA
TGTGCCAGCAGTAGCCCAGCGGTAACGGAGACCCAGTACTTC
CASSSPAVTETQYF
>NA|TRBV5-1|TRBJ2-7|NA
TGCGCCAGCAGCTTGTATTACGAGCAGTACTTC
CASSLYYEQYF
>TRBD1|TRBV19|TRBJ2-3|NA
TGTGCCAGTAGTTCCCGGACAGGGGCCACAGATACGCAGTATTTT
CASSSRTGATDTQYF